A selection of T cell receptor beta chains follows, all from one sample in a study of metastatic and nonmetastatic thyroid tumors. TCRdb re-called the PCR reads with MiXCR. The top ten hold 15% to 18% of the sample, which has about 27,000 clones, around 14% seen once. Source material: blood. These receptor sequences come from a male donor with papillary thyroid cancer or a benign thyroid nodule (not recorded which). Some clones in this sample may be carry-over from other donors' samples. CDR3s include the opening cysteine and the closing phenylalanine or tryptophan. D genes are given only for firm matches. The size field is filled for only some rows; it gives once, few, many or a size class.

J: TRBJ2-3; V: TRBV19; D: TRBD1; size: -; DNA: TGTGCCAGTAGTATACAGGGACAGGGTTCCGTAGATACGCAGTATTTT; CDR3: CASSIQGQGSVDTQYF
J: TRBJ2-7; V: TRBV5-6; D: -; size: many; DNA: TGTGCCAGCAGCTTGGAAGGGTTCAGGAGCTCCTACGAGCAGTACTTC; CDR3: CASSLEGFRSSYEQYF
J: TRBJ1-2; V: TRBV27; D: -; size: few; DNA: TGTGCCAGCAGTTCCGGGGGGCAGTGCCGAAGTCACTATGGCTACACCTTC; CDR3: CASSSGGQCRSHYGYTF
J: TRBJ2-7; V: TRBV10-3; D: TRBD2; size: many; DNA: TGTGCCATCAGTGGGGCGGGAGGCGAGCAGTACTTC; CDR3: CAISGAGGEQYF
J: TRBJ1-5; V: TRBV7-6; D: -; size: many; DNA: TGTGCCAGCAGCCGTGGGGCAGGGATTTATAGCAATCAGCCCCAGCATTTT; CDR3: CASSRGAGIYSNQPQHF
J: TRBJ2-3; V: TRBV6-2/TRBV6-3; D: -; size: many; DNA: TGTGCCAGCAGTCGGTCCGGGGTCACAGATACGCAGTATTTT; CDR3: CASSRSGVTDTQYF
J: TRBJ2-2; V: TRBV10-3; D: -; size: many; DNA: TGTGCCATCAAAAGGACAACGGCCGGGGAGCTGTTTTTT; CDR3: CAIKRTTAGELFF
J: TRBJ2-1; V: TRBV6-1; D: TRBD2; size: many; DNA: TGTGCCAGCAGTGATCAAGCGGGAAGCTACAATGAGCAGTTCTTC; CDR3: CASSDQAGSYNEQFF
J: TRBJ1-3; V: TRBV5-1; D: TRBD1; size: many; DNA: TGCGCCAGCAGCTTGGAAGGACAGGCGACAGGGGCTAACACCATATATTTT; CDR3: CASSLEGQATGANTIYF
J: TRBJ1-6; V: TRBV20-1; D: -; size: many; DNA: TGCAGTGCTAGGGGGGGGGGTGCGTCCTATAATTCACCCCTCCACTTT; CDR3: CSARGGGASYNSPLHF
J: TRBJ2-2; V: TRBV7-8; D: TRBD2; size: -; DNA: TGTGCCAGCAGCCCCGGAATCGCGGGAGGGCGTTCCGGGGAGCTGTTTTTT; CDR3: CASSPGIAGGRSGELFF
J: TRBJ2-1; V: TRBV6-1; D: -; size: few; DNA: TGTGCCAGCAGCGTCGGGAAAGGGGGTGACCATGAGCAGTTCTTC; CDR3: CASSVGKGGDHEQFF
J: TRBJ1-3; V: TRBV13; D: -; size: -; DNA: TGTGCCAGCAGCTTCAGGTCACGCTCTGGAAACACCATATATTTT; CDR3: CASSFRSRSGNTIYF
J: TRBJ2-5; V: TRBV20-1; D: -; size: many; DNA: TGCAGTCCGACCAGGGTCCAAGAGACCCAGTACTTC; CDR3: CSPTRVQETQYF
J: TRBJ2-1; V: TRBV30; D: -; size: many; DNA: TGTGCCTGGGACGACTCGACGTCGGAAGCCTACAATGAGCAGTTCTTC; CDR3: CAWDDSTSEAYNEQFF
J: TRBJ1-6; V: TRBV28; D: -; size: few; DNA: TGTGCCAGCAGTAGCCCGGGACATGATAATTTACCCCTCCACTTT; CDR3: CASSSPGHDNLPLHF